The 25 T cell receptor beta chains presented below share a single source sample, sequenced in a study of chemoradiotherapy in HPV16-positive cancers. Method: immunoSEQ multiplex PCR; TCRdb's copy keeps in-frame clones and lacks some. This sample has about 68,000 clones, with more than 70% found just once. This sample comprised blood, obtained from a patient who underwent chemoradiotherapy. These receptors were taken from a human donor with HPV-associated anogenital cancer.

The chain carries TRBV9 and TRBJ2-1; tentatively, D is TRBD2 (6 bases). Between the trimmed V and J ends, which lost 0 bases and 2 bases, there was a span of 12 bases. The CDR3 has 16 amino acids. Per germline, CDR1 SGDLS and CDR2 YYNGEE. The CDR3, as DNA: TGTGCCAGCAGCGTAGCGGGAGCCCTAGCCTACAATGAGCAGTTCTTC. Translation gives CASSVAGALAYNEQFF.

The chain links TRBV5-8 to TRBJ2-1; D possibly corresponds to TRBD1 (6 bases). This CDR3 has 14 amino acids. Germline V lookup: CDR1 SGHTS, CDR2 YDEGEE. The ends were cut back, 6 bases at V and 3 bases at J, with 13 bases in the middle. The CDR3: CASNQGWDYNEQFF. Written as DNA, the CDR3 is TGTGCCAGCAACCAGGGGTGGGACTACAATGAGCAGTTCTTC. The entire variable domain, with the rest obtained from reference TRBV5-8 and TRBJ2-1, is as follows: EAGVTQSPTHLIKTRGQQATLRCSPISGHTSVYWYQQALGLGLQFLLWYDEGEERNRGNFPPRFSGRQFPNYSSELNVNALELEDSALYLCASNQGWDYNEQFFGPGTRLTVL.

The rearrangement uses TRBV2 and TRBJ1-5; 8 bases agree with TRBD1. Germline V gene data show CDR1 as SNHLY and CDR2 as FYNNEI. Unmatched junction bases numbered 15, after V lost 5 bases and J lost 9 bases. This CDR3 contains 16 residues. CDR3 in amino acids: CASSLTGTGLDRPQHF. CDR3 in DNA: TGTGCCAGCAGTTTGACCGGGACAGGCCTGGACAGGCCCCAGCATTTT.

This clone occurred a few times. The chain employs TRBV5-1 and TRBJ2-2; D remains unclear. Germline-derived CDR1 and CDR2 are SGHRS and YFSETQ. The CDR3 covers 14 residues. V was trimmed by 0 bases and J by 7 bases, leaving 10 bases between them. Written as DNA, the CDR3 is TGCGCCAGCAGCTTGGACGCTTCGAGCGGGGAGCTGTTTTTT. Translating gives CASSLDASSGELFF.

This clone has only a few counts. V gene TRBV29-1 combines with J gene TRBJ1-2; 9 bases are shared with TRBD1. Germline CDR1 is SQVTM and CDR2 is ANQGSEA. The CDR3 is 17 residues long. Trimming cost V 6 bases and J 2 bases; bases outside gene matches: 16. The CDR3 is CSVSSTGTGRSNYGYTF. The CDR3 DNA follows: TGCAGCGTATCATCGACCGGGACAGGGAGGTCGAACTATGGCTACACCTTC.

V usage is TRBV4-1 and J usage is TRBJ1-3, with D perhaps TRBD1 (6 bases). CDR1 MGHRA and CDR2 YSYEKL come from the germline V gene. Between the trimmed V and J ends, which lost 5 bases and 0 bases, there was a span of 14 bases. The CDR3 has 16 residues. Written as DNA, the CDR3 is TGCGCCAGCAGCTCGACAGGTCCCTTCTCTGGAAACACCATATATTTT. It yields the protein CASSSTGPFSGNTIYF.

The V gene is TRBV27, the J gene TRBJ2-7, with 7 bases identical to TRBD2. CDR1 MNHEY and CDR2 SMNVEV come from the germline V gene (reference sequence). CDR3 length equals 15 residues. Germline trimming cut 6 bases from V and 3 bases from J; bases unmatched to any gene: 11. The CDR3 loop is CASSPLTSAGYEQYF. In DNA form, the CDR3 reads TGTGCCAGCAGCCCCCTCACTAGCGCTGGCTACGAGCAGTACTTC.

The chain is built from TRBV27 and TRBJ1-1; D unresolved. The CDR3 totals 12 residues. V shed 5 bases and J shed 4 bases, with 8 bases lying between them. Per germline, CDR1 MNHEY and CDR2 SMNVEV (reference sequence). CDR3 DNA sequence: TGTGCCAGCAGTCTCCGCGGCACTGAAGCTTTCTTT. Translation: CASSLRGTEAFF.

The rearrangement joins TRBV5-4 to TRBJ2-7; a possible D gene is TRBD2 (6 bases). In germline, CDR1 is SGHNT, CDR2 YYREEE (reference sequence). The CDR3 totals 15 residues. Trimming took 2 bases from V and 4 from J, leaving 16 bases between them. DNA of the CDR3: TGTGCCAGCAGCTTATACGGGGACTGGGGTTACGAGCAGTACTTC. Amino acids: CASSLYGDWGYEQYF.

The chain couples TRBV5-1 to TRBJ2-3; 9 nucleotides align to TRBD1. Germline CDR1 is SGHRS and CDR2 is YFSETQ. The CDR3 runs to 16 residues. The V and J ends lost 5 bases and 0 bases, in that order; junction bases with no gene match: 7. CDR3 amino acids: CASSSGQGLSTDTQYF. DNA for the CDR3: TGCGCCAGCAGTTCCGGACAGGGGCTAAGCACAGATACGCAGTATTTT.

For this clone: This same CDR3 is encoded by further DNA sequences in the sample. The gene calls are TRBV29-1 and TRBJ2-3, with D unresolved. This CDR3 comprises 12 residues. Germline V gene lookup returns CDR1 SQVTM and CDR2 ANQGSEA. The CDR3, as DNA: TGCAGTGTCCTGGACGGCACAGATACGCAGTATTTT. This codes for CSVLDGTDTQYF.

This chain joins TRBV30 and TRBJ2-7; D unclear. Trimming shortened V by 3 bases and J by 1 base, and 4 bases separated the two germline ends. The CDR3 consists of 11 residues. CDR1 is GTSNPN, CDR2 SVGIG, per germline (reference sequence). CDR3 DNA sequence: TGTGCCTGGAGCGGGTCCTACGAGCAGTACTTC. Protein: CAWSGSYEQYF.

CDR3 coding DNA: TGTGCCAGCAGGAAGGTCTACGAGCAGTACTTC. Protein: CASRKVYEQYF. The V gene is TRBV28, the J gene TRBJ2-7, with unresolved D. Germline assignment: CDR1 MDHEN and CDR2 SYDVKM. The length of the CDR3 is 11 residues. V gave up 6 bases and J gave up 3 bases, with 6 bases separating them.

V is TRBV27 and J is TRBJ2-1; a possible D gene is TRBD2 (6 bases). Germline V lookup: CDR1 MNHEY, CDR2 SMNVEV (reference sequence). V was pared by 5 bases and J by 0 bases, with 17 bases between. The CDR3 has 17 residues. The CDR3 reads CASSLTGVTSSYNEQFF. The CDR3 DNA reads as TGTGCCAGCAGTCTTACCGGGGTGACTAGCTCCTACAATGAGCAGTTCTTC.

This chain connects TRBV2 to TRBJ1-2; D unclear. The V end lost 2 bases, the J end lost 2 bases, and 12 bases lay between the germline ends. The CDR3 is made up of 15 amino acids. Germline V gene lookup returns CDR1 SNHLY and CDR2 FYNNEI. CDR3 nucleotide sequence: TGTGCCAGCAGTGAACACGGAGATCCCAACTATGGCTACACCTTC. Translation gives CASSEHGDPNYGYTF.

The V and J genes are TRBV5-6 and TRBJ1-5; 9 bases match TRBD1. Germline V gene sequence: CDR1 SGHDT, CDR2 YYEEEE. V shed 3 bases and J 6 bases; nucleotides not matched to a gene: 7. The CDR3 is 15 residues long. In nucleotides, the CDR3 is TGTGCCAGCAGCTGGGGACAGGGAGTGAGTCAGCCCCAGCATTTT. Translation: CASSWGQGVSQPQHF.

This chain connects TRBV2 to TRBJ2-7; D is possibly TRBD1 (6 bases). CDR3 size: 15 residues. The V gene lost 7 bases and the J gene lost 6 bases, with 22 bases spanning the gap. Germline loops: CDR1 SNHLY, CDR2 FYNNEI. CDR3 DNA sequence: TGTGCCAGCACCCTCACGAGCAGGGGCAGTTTCGAGCAGTACTTC. As protein: CASTLTSRGSFEQYF.

This clone was observed once. In DNA, the CDR3 is TGCGCCAGCAGCCGGGGGCTAGCGGATATGCAGCCCTACGAGCAGTACTTC. Its translation is CASSRGLADMQPYEQYF. The genes are TRBV5-1 and TRBJ2-7, with a possible D match to TRBD2 (7 bases). CDR1 is SGHRS and CDR2 is YFSETQ in the germline V gene. Trimming left V 4 bases short and J 2 bases short, with 22 bases between. CDR3 length: 17 amino acids.

The chain recombines TRBV4-2 with TRBJ2-7; a possible D gene is TRBD1 (6 bases). Germline V gene data show CDR1 as LGHNA and CDR2 as YNFKEQ. The CDR3 runs to 16 residues. The V and J ends lost 0 bases and 3 bases respectively, with 15 bases between them. The CDR3 sequence: CASSQDLRDTIYEQYF. CDR3 DNA sequence: TGTGCCAGCAGCCAAGATCTTCGGGACACTATCTACGAGCAGTACTTC.

The CDR3 loop reads CASSLDIQGQPQHF. CDR3 bases: TGTGCCAGCAGCTTAGATATACAGGGTCAGCCCCAGCATTTT. The J gene is TRBJ1-5, the V gene TRBV7-2; maybe TRBD1 (6 bases). Germline V gene lookup returns CDR1 SGHTA and CDR2 FQGNSA. The CDR3 loop spans 14 amino acids. V dropped 1 base and J dropped 6 bases, with 10 bases sitting between them.

The V gene is TRBV10-1, the J gene TRBJ1-1; D unclear. The CDR3 sequence is 13 residues long. Germline V gene data show CDR1 as WNHNN and CDR2 as SYGVQD (reference sequence). The ends were cut back, 2 bases at V and 0 bases at J, with 4 bases in the middle. The CDR3 protein is CASSETLNTEAFF. The CDR3 coding sequence is TGCGCCAGCAGTGAGACACTGAACACTGAAGCTTTCTTT.

The CDR3 DNA sequence: TGTGCCATCACTTCCGACAGGGGGAGGAACACCATATATTTT. Amino acids: CAITSDRGRNTIYF. The chain uses TRBV10-3 and TRBJ1-3; 9 bases are a match to TRBD1. The CDR3 runs 14 residues. The germline V gene encodes CDR1 ENHRY and CDR2 SYGVKD. V dropped 7 bases and J dropped 7; count of bases not matched to a gene: 8.

The V and J genes are TRBV6-4 and TRBJ1-1, with a tentative D call TRBD1 (5 bases). CDR3 size: 15 residues. V was clipped by 2 bases and J by 1 base, with 11 bases between them. Germline-derived CDR1 and CDR2 are MRHNA and SNTAGT. DNA of the CDR3: TGTGCCAGCAGTGACACCGGGACTGGGAACACTGAAGCTTTCTTT. Amino acid sequence: CASSDTGTGNTEAFF.

The chain has TRBV7-4 and TRBJ2-7; 9 bases map to TRBD2. V trimming: 5 bases; J trimming: 3 bases; junction bases outside the gene matches: 8. The length of the CDR3 is 15 residues. Germline assignment: CDR1 SGHVT and CDR2 SQSDAQ. The CDR3 DNA follows: TGTGCCAGCAGCCATACTAGCGGGCTTATCTACGAGCAGTACTTC. It codes for CASSHTSGLIYEQYF. Full variable domain (rest looked up from reference TRBV7-4 and TRBJ2-7): GAGVSQSPRYKVAKRGRDVALRCDSISGHVTLYWYRQTLGQGSEVLTYSQSDAQRDKSGRPSGRFSAERPERSVSTLKIQRTEQGDSAVYLCASSHTSGLIYEQYFGPGTRLTVT.

This clone was recorded once. The CDR3 DNA reads TGTGCCAGCAGCGTATCGGGGGCGCCGAACACTGAAGCTTTCTTT. It codes for CASSVSGAPNTEAFF. This chain connects TRBV9 to TRBJ1-1; D might be TRBD1 (6 bases). Trimming removed 1 base at V and 1 base at J, with 11 bases between. This CDR3 contains 15 residues. CDR1 SGDLS and CDR2 YYNGEE come from the germline V gene.